These 8 T cell receptor beta chains were sequenced from one sample in a study of T-cell memory formation after mild COVID-19. MiXCR, applied by TCRdb to the 5' RACE reads, yields one record per CDR3 protein. The sample has some 120,000 distinct CDR3 sequences; about 16% are singletons. Sequencing used PBMCs or a T cell subset sorted from them (not recorded which). The receptors here all came from an adult woman who had mild COVID-19 (a few samples of this study predate the infection). Cell type and time point are not known.

The chain recombines TRBV6-2 or TRBV6-3 with TRBJ2-7; 8 nucleotides agree with TRBD1. Germline lookup yields CDR1 MNHEY and CDR2 SVGEGT. Trimming at V came to 6 bases and at J to 3 bases, leaving 4 bases not matched to a gene. CDR3 length equals 13 residues. CDR3 loop: CASSRDRIYEQYF. CDR3 DNA sequence: TGTGCCAGCAGCCGGGACAGGATCTACGAGCAGTACTTC.

The chain combines TRBV7-9 with TRBJ2-1; D may match TRBD1 or TRBD2 (5 bases each). Germline-derived CDR1 and CDR2 are SEHNR and FQNEAQ (reference sequence). There are 13 residues in the CDR3. Trimming left V 5 bases short and J 9 bases short, with 14 bases between. CDR3 sequence (DNA): TGTGCCAGCAGCACCAAGGGGAGCAGTGAGCAGTTCTTC. Translated: CASSTKGSSEQFF.

The rearrangement links TRBV6-2 or TRBV6-3 to TRBJ1-1; D remains unclear. Trimming cost V 2 bases and J 0 bases, with 4 bases left between them. The V gene's germline CDR1 is MNHEY and CDR2 SVGEGT. This CDR3 is 13 amino acids long. CDR3 DNA: TGTGCCAGCAGTTACAGGGTGAACACTGAAGCTTTCTTT. Its translation is CASSYRVNTEAFF.

In DNA form, the CDR3 reads TGTGCCAGCAGTTTAGCTTCGGCTAGCCCTCGCTACGAGCAGTACTTC. Its translation: CASSLASASPRYEQYF. The V call is TRBV12-3 or TRBV12-4, the J call TRBJ2-7; tentative D call: TRBD2 (5 bases). V was trimmed by 0 bases and J by 3 bases, leaving 15 bases between them. The CDR3 contains 16 residues.

The rearrangement uses TRBV9 and TRBJ2-6; 7 bases are a match to TRBD1. CDR3 size: 17 residues. J lost 2 bases, V lost 4 bases, and 9 bases had no gene match. CDR1 and CDR2 from the germline V gene are SGDLS and YYNGEE. The CDR3 sequence: CASSPRTGPTGANVLTF. CDR3 sequence (DNA): TGTGCCAGCAGCCCCAGGACAGGCCCGACTGGGGCCAACGTCCTGACTTTC.

A few counts support this clonotype. V is TRBV7-9 and J is TRBJ1-2; no firm D call. The ends were cut back, 0 bases at V and 4 bases at J, with 21 bases in the middle. The CDR3 covers 18 residues. The V gene's germline CDR1 is SEHNR and CDR2 FQNEAQ (reference sequence). In DNA form, the CDR3 reads TGTGCCAGCAGCTTAGCGCTCCCTAAAGAGGGCCTGAGCTATGGCTACACCTTC. It is translated as CASSLALPKEGLSYGYTF.

The chain couples TRBV3-1 to TRBJ1-2, with TRBD1 matching over 8 bases. The length of the CDR3 is 14 residues. Germline V gene sequence: CDR1 LGHDT, CDR2 YNNKEL (reference sequence). V gave up 5 bases and J gave up 6 bases; unmatched junction bases: 8. The CDR3 reads CASSYADRGDGYTF. CDR3 nucleotide sequence: TGTGCCAGCAGCTACGCCGACAGGGGTGATGGCTACACCTTC.

The sample holds a few counts of this clonotype. The chain recombines TRBV6-6 with TRBJ2-1; possible D gene TRBD2, 6 bases. The CDR3 has 16 residues. V lost 7 bases and J lost 1, with 17 bases in between. Germline CDR1 is MNHNY and CDR2 is SVGAGI (reference sequence). CDR3 DNA: TGTGCCAGCACCAAGCTCTGGGGGAGGTCCTACAATGAGCAGTTCTTC. As protein: CASTKLWGRSYNEQFF.